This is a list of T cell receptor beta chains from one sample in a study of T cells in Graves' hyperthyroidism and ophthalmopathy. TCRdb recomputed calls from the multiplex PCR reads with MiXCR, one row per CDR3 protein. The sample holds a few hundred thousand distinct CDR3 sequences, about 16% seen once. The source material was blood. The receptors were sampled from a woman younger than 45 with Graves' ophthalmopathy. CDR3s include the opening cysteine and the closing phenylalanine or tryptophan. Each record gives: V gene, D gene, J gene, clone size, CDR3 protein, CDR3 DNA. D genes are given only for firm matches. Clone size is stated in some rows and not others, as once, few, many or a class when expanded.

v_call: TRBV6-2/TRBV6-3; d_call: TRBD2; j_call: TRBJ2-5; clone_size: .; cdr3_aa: CAGSRTSGRQETQYF; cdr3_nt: TGTGCCGGCAGCCGGACTAGCGGGAGACAGGAGACCCAGTACTTC
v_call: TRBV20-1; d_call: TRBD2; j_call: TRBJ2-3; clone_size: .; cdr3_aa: CSAGTGTSGGTDTQYF; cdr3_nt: TGCAGTGCGGGGACCGGGACTAGCGGGGGCACAGATACGCAGTATTTT
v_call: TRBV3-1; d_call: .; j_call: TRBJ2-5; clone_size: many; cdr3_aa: CASSQDLELGETQYF; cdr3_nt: TGTGCCAGCAGCCAAGATCTCGAGTTGGGGGAGACCCAGTACTTC
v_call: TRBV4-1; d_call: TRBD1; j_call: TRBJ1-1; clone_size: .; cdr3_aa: CASSPGDRGPETEAFF; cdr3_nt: TGCGCCAGCAGCCCTGGGGACAGGGGGCCGGAGACTGAAGCTTTCTTT
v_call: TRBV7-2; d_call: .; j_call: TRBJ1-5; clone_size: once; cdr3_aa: CASSLEPRGGGNQPQHF; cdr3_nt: TGTGCCAGCAGCTTAGAACCCCGGGGGGGCGGCAATCAGCCCCAGCATTTT
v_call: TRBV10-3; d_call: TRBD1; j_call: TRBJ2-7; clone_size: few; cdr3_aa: CAISVTGGDYEQYF; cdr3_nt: TGTGCCATCAGTGTCACAGGGGGCGACTACGAGCAGTACTTC
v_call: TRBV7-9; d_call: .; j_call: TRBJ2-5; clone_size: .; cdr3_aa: CASSLAAPWETQYF; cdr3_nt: TGTGCCAGCAGCTTAGCGGCCCCTTGGGAGACCCAGTACTTC
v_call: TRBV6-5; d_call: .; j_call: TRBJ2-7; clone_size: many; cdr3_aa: CASSYGSGAYEQYF; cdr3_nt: TGTGCCAGCAGTTACGGCTCAGGGGCCTACGAGCAGTACTTC
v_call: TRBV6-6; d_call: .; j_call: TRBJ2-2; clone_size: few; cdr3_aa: CASSYLAGGELFF; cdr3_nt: TGTGCCAGCAGTTACCTGGCAGGCGGGGAGCTGTTTTTT
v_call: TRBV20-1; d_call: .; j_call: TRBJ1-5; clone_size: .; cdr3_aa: CSARGYEGSNQPQHF; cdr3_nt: TGCAGTGCTAGAGGGTACGAGGGGAGCAATCAGCCCCAGCATTTT
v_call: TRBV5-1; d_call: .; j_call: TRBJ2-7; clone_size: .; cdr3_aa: CASSFYICSAKGTYYEQYF; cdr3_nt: .
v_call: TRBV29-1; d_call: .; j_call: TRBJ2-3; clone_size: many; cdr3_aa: CSVEVAAVPSDTQYF; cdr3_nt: TGCAGCGTTGAGGTCGCGGCTGTGCCTTCAGATACGCAGTATTTT
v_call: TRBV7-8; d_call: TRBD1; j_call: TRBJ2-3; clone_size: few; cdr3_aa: CASSYGQGSDTQYF; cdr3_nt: TGTGCCAGCAGCTATGGACAGGGGTCAGATACGCAGTATTTT
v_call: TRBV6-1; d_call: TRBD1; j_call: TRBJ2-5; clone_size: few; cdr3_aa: CASSGKWGTAKGTQYF; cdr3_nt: TGTGCCAGCAGTGGGAAATGGGGGACAGCCAAAGGGACCCAGTACTTC
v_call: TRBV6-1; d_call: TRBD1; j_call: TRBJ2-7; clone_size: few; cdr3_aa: CASTWDRAAYEQYF; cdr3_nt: TGTGCCAGCACCTGGGACAGGGCCGCTTACGAGCAGTACTTC
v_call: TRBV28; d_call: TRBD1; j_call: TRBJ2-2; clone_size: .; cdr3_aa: CASSLWTGTGNTGELFF; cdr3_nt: TGTGCCAGCAGTTTATGGACCGGGACAGGGAACACCGGGGAGCTGTTTTTT
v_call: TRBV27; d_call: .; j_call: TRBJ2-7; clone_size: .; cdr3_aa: CASSFGRQKKGHEQYF; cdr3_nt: TGTGCCAGCAGTTTTGGACGACAGAAGAAAGGTCACGAGCAGTACTTC
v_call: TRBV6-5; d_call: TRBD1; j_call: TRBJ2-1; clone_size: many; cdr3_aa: CASSYSWTGYPYNEQFF; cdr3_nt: TGTGCCAGCAGTTACTCGTGGACAGGGTACCCCTACAATGAGCAGTTCTTC
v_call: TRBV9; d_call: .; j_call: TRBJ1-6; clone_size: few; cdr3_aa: CASSARGSPLHF; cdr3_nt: TGTGCCAGCAGCGCGAGAGGGTCACCCCTCCACTTT
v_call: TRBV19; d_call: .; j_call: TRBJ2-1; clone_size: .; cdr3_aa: CASSPKINEQFF; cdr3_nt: TGTGCCAGTAGTCCCAAAATCAATGAGCAGTTCTTC
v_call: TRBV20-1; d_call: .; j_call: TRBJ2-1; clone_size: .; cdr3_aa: CSAERPAHNEQFF; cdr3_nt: TGCAGTGCCGAACGACCTGCTCACAATGAGCAGTTCTTC
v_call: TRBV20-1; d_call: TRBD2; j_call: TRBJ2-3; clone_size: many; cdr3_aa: CSARRLAVTDTQYF; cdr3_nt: TGCAGTGCTCGCCGACTAGCAGTCACAGATACGCAGTATTTT
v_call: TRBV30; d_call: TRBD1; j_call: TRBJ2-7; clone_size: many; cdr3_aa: CAWSGQGFSEQYF; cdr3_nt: TGTGCCTGGAGCGGACAGGGCTTCTCCGAGCAGTACTTC
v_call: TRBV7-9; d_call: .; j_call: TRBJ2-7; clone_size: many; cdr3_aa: CASSLGQNFYEQYF; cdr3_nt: TGTGCCAGCAGCTTAGGCCAAAACTTCTACGAGCAGTACTTC
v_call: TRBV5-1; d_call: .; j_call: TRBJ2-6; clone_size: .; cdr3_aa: CASSFTGSSGANVLTF; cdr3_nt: TGCGCCAGCAGCTTTACAGGAAGCTCTGGGGCCAACGTCCTGACTTTC
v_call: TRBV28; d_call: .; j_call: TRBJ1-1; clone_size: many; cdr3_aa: CASSPRQTAKNTEAFF; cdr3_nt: TGTGCCAGCAGCCCTCGACAGACTGCAAAGAACACTGAAGCTTTCTTT
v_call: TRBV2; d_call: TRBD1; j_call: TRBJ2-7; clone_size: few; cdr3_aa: CATTGQGAEQYF; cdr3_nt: TGTGCCACCACGGGACAGGGGGCCGAGCAGTACTTC
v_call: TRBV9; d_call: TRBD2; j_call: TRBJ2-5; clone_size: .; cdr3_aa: CASSVGGDLQTQYF; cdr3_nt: TGTGCCAGCAGCGTTGGGGGGGACTTGCAGACCCAGTACTTC
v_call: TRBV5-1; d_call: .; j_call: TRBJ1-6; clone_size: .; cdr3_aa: CASSLGGAYNSPLHF; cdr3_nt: TGCGCCAGCAGCTTAGGCGGGGCCTATAATTCACCCCTCCACTTT
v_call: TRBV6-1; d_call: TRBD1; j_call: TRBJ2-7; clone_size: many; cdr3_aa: CASSPQGAVYEQYF; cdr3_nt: TGTGCCAGCAGTCCACAGGGGGCGGTTTACGAGCAGTACTTC
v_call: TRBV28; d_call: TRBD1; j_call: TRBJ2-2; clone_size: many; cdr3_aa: CASSTLTGSTGELFF; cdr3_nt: TGTGCCAGCAGTACCTTGACAGGGTCCACCGGGGAGCTGTTTTTT